Given below is one T cell receptor (beta chain) in context. Its antigen specificity is not known. No per-base quality is available; no much larger clone lies one base away. This sample stems from a study of T cell responses to AZD1222 COVID-19 vaccine (dated by TCRdb to the early 2020s). At the level of the whole study: TCR sequencing was performed for more than 230 trial participants, of whom about 210 were given two doses of AZD1222 and around 26 were given two doses of MenACWY control vaccine. Enrollment into the trials was organized by age into subgroups of 18-55, 56-69 and 70-plus years, and those subgroups contained around 150, 28 and 57 TCR-sequenced participants, respectively. The full study reports these points: The whole spike protein was spanned by vaccine-associated CD4 TCRs, and dominant responses were seen in regions 160-218 and 743-854. Because no samples from the day 14 peak response were available, repertoires could be characterized only after the peak T cell response. After two AZD1222 doses, spike-specific TCR breadth and depth were significantly higher than at day 0 and than in MenACWY recipients. Conclusions about previously exposed vaccinees were limited because only six or seven AZD1222 recipients were SARS-CoV-2 seropositive at baseline. Epitopes outside the regions mutated in the B.1.351 and B.1.1.7 variants were reportedly recognized by nearly half of the unique spike-specific TCRs. In the small 56-69-year group, the increase in depth fell short of significance, most likely because of low power. Participants were mostly white British, with more females than males. The authors suggested clonal diversity may have been underestimated.

The time point label corresponds to: about 28 days (+/-7) after the second vaccine dose. AZD1222 recipients whose second dose came at about 4 weeks and those whose second dose came at about 12 weeks were combined into one group, since spike-specific TCR depth and breadth did not differ between the two schedules. Vaccinee samples came from UK trials COV001 and COV002, including a single-blind randomized controlled phase 2/3 trial of AZD1222 (ChAdOx1 nCoV-19) in healthy adults. For TCRbeta chain sequencing, PBMC samples were collected from trial participants at day 0 and at day 28 after the second dose. CDR1 and CDR2 are read off the germline V gene (reference sequence) as LNHDA and SQIVND. The germline V and J ends show losses of 2 bases and 6 bases respectively, and no gene match explains 5 bases of the junction. The CDR3, cysteine through phenylalanine, is 14 amino acids long. Only CDR3 DNA remains: 42 bases, in frame from the first base.

The CDR3 regions of human TCRbeta chains were analyzed by immunosequencing. For the original study's pipeline: Repertoire TCRs were checked for matches against a reference library of SARS-CoV-2-specific TCRs that had been generated using the MIRA antigen-specificity platform. Breadth meant the fraction of unique TCRs that were SARS-CoV-2-associated, whereas depth meant the fraction of total T cells that were SARS-CoV-2-associated. Each spike-specific TCR was assigned to its reactive spike region and to a CD4 or CD8 class using the MIRA data. Log10-transformed breadth and depth values were compared by one-way ANOVA with Sidak's multiple comparisons tests. Here the immuneACCESS table is served through TCRdb, limited to in-frame sequences with V and J called. Missing clones are a known gap in these copies; in checked studies unresolved V genes cover under half, and the rest lacks a known reason. V and J calls and clone size are copied from that table; D and trimming were computed from the DNA. The sample has some 52,000 clones on record, over 80% of them singletons. Clones ranked in the top ten supply roughly 3% of the sample.

The material sequenced was peripheral blood, taken 28 days after the second AZD1222 dose. The receptor was derived from an adult who received the AZD1222 COVID-19 vaccine. The chain is encoded by TRBV19 joined to TRBJ2-7; 9 of the junction bases match TRBD2. CDR3 reads: CASSILAGSGEQYF. The DNA is as follows: TGTGCCAGTAGTATACTAGCGGGATCCGGCGAGCAGTACTTC.